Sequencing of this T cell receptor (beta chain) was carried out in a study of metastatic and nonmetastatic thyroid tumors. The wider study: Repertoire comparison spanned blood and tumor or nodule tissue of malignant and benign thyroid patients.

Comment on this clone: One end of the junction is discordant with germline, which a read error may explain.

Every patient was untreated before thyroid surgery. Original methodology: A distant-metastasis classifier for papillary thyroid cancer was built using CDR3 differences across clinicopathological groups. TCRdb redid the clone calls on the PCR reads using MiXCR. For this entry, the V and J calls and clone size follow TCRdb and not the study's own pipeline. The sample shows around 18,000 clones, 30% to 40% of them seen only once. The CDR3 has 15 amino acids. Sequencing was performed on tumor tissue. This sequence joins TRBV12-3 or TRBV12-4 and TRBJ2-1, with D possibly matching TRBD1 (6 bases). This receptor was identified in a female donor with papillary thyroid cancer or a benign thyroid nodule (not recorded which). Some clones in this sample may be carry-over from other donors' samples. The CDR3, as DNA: TGTGCCAGCAGTTTACTGGACAGCCGAAACAATGAGCAGTTGTTC. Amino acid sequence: CASSLLDSRNNEQLF.